This is a list of T cell receptor beta chains from one sample in a study of regulatory T cells in long-lasting Graves disease. From the multiplex PCR reads, TCRdb called clonotypes with MiXCR, one entry per CDR3 protein. The sample has 300,000 to 500,000 distinct CDR3 sequences; about a fifth are singletons. This specimen was peripheral blood mononuclear cells (PBMCs), taken when the disease was refractory, from a patient treated with antithyroid drugs. Source of these receptors: a female donor with Graves disease. The CDR3 runs from the conserved cysteine through the conserved F or W. The order of the fields is D gene, clone size, V gene, J gene, CDR3 DNA, CDR3 protein. A D gene is named only where the DNA matches it firmly. Some rows have no size entry. The others give once, few or many, or a class for an expanded clone.

d_gene: .
abundance: .
v_gene: TRBV4-3
j_gene: TRBJ2-2
CDR3nt: TGCGCCAGCAGCCAAGGCAGGGACACCGGGGAGCTGTTTTTT
CDR3aa: CASSQGRDTGELFF

d_gene: TRBD2
abundance: .
v_gene: TRBV7-2
j_gene: TRBJ2-7
CDR3nt: TGTGCCAGCAGCTTAGTGGGGAGGGGCCCGAGCTCCTACGAGCAGTACTTC
CDR3aa: CASSLVGRGPSSYEQYF

d_gene: TRBD1
abundance: many
v_gene: TRBV7-2
j_gene: TRBJ1-2
CDR3nt: TGTGCCAGCAGCAGACAGGGAGACTATGGCTACACCTTC
CDR3aa: CASSRQGDYGYTF

d_gene: .
abundance: .
v_gene: TRBV28
j_gene: TRBJ2-1
CDR3nt: TGTGCCAGCAGGGAAACAGGGCACGCATACAATGAGCAGTTCTTC
CDR3aa: CASRETGHAYNEQFF

d_gene: .
abundance: many
v_gene: TRBV28
j_gene: TRBJ1-5
CDR3nt: TGTGCCAGCAGTTTAGGGGACTTCCCACCCAATCAGCCCCAGCATTTT
CDR3aa: CASSLGDFPPNQPQHF

d_gene: TRBD2
abundance: once
v_gene: TRBV5-1
j_gene: TRBJ2-7
CDR3nt: TGCGCCAGCAGCCTTCGGGAGCGGGGTTTCTACGAGCAGTACTTC
CDR3aa: CASSLRERGFYEQYF

d_gene: .
abundance: few
v_gene: TRBV7-2
j_gene: TRBJ2-7
CDR3nt: TGTGCCAGCAGCTTTGATGGTTCAAGGGACGAGCAGTACTTC
CDR3aa: CASSFDGSRDEQYF

d_gene: .
abundance: many
v_gene: TRBV30
j_gene: TRBJ2-7
CDR3nt: TGTGCCTGGAGGTTTTACCGGGCCCACGCCGAGCAGTACTTC
CDR3aa: CAWRFYRAHAEQYF

d_gene: TRBD1
abundance: many
v_gene: TRBV10-3
j_gene: TRBJ2-4
CDR3nt: TGTGCCACCTCGGACAGGGAATGGGCCAAAAACATTCAGTACTTC
CDR3aa: CATSDREWAKNIQYF

d_gene: .
abundance: many
v_gene: TRBV11-2
j_gene: TRBJ1-1
CDR3nt: TGTGCCAGCAGCTTACGAACAGTGACGAACACTGAAGCTTTCTTT
CDR3aa: CASSLRTVTNTEAFF

d_gene: .
abundance: few
v_gene: TRBV12-3/TRBV12-4
j_gene: TRBJ1-2
CDR3nt: TGTGCCAGCAGTTTAGCCGGCTTTTATGGCTACACCTTC
CDR3aa: CASSLAGFYGYTF

d_gene: TRBD1
abundance: many
v_gene: TRBV12-3/TRBV12-4
j_gene: TRBJ1-2
CDR3nt: TGTGCCAGCAGTTCTCCGACAGGGACCTTCTATGGCTACACCTTC
CDR3aa: CASSSPTGTFYGYTF

d_gene: .
abundance: many
v_gene: TRBV20-1
j_gene: TRBJ2-7
CDR3nt: TGCAGTGCTTCCCAGTTCGCCGGGTCCGAGCAGTACTTC
CDR3aa: CSASQFAGSEQYF

d_gene: .
abundance: few
v_gene: TRBV19
j_gene: TRBJ1-5
CDR3nt: TGTGCCAGTAGTATCTTTGGGTACAATCAGCCCCAGCATTTT
CDR3aa: CASSIFGYNQPQHF

d_gene: .
abundance: many
v_gene: TRBV6-6
j_gene: TRBJ2-7
CDR3nt: TGTGCCAGCAGTTACTCGGTACCAGGGCTGAGCTCCTACGAGCAGTACTTC
CDR3aa: CASSYSVPGLSSYEQYF

d_gene: .
abundance: .
v_gene: TRBV10-3
j_gene: TRBJ1-1
CDR3nt: TGTGCCATCAGTGATGGGAGCAGGATGGACACTGAAGCTTTCTTT
CDR3aa: CAISDGSRMDTEAFF

d_gene: .
abundance: many
v_gene: TRBV27
j_gene: TRBJ1-1
CDR3nt: TGTGCCAGCAGTTTTAAGGGGACTGAAGCTTTCTTT
CDR3aa: CASSFKGTEAFF

d_gene: TRBD2
abundance: few
v_gene: TRBV6-1
j_gene: TRBJ2-7
CDR3nt: TGTGCCAGCAGTGGGACTAGCGGCAAATACGAGCAGTACTTC
CDR3aa: CASSGTSGKYEQYF

d_gene: .
abundance: many
v_gene: TRBV28
j_gene: TRBJ1-5
CDR3nt: TGTGCCAGCAGTTTTTACGGGCTATTGGGACAGCCCCAGCATTTT
CDR3aa: CASSFYGLLGQPQHF

d_gene: .
abundance: many
v_gene: TRBV16
j_gene: TRBJ1-1
CDR3nt: TGTGCCAGCAGCCAATCCGGGTCGAACACTGAAGCTTTCTTT
CDR3aa: CASSQSGSNTEAFF

d_gene: .
abundance: .
v_gene: TRBV20-1
j_gene: TRBJ1-6
CDR3nt: TGCAGTGCTAGACTCGGGACCTCTAATTCACCCCTCCACTTT
CDR3aa: CSARLGTSNSPLHF

d_gene: TRBD2
abundance: many
v_gene: TRBV3-1
j_gene: TRBJ2-5
CDR3nt: TGTGCCAGCAGCCAAGAAGGGACTAGCGGGAGGGAGGAAAAGACCCAGTACTTC
CDR3aa: CASSQEGTSGREEKTQYF

d_gene: TRBD2
abundance: .
v_gene: TRBV20-1
j_gene: TRBJ2-7
CDR3nt: TGCAGTGCTGACGGGGCGAGCGGGAGGGCCCTCTACGAGCAGTACTTC
CDR3aa: CSADGASGRALYEQYF

d_gene: .
abundance: many
v_gene: TRBV5-1
j_gene: TRBJ1-4
CDR3nt: TGCGCCAGCAGCTTGGCCAGTTCGTCGGCTGAAAAACTGTTTTTT
CDR3aa: CASSLASSSAEKLFF

d_gene: TRBD2
abundance: many
v_gene: TRBV2
j_gene: TRBJ2-7
CDR3nt: TGTGCCAGCAGTGAAGCTTGGGGACTAGCGGGAGTCTTCTCCTACGAGCAGTACTTC
CDR3aa: CASSEAWGLAGVFSYEQYF

d_gene: .
abundance: .
v_gene: TRBV19
j_gene: TRBJ1-1
CDR3nt: TGTGCCAGTAGTATAGGTGCAGGGGTGACTGAAGCTTTCTTT
CDR3aa: CASSIGAGVTEAFF

d_gene: .
abundance: .
v_gene: TRBV5-1
j_gene: TRBJ2-3
CDR3nt: TGCGCCAGCAGCTTGGCAGGGACGCCGTCGGATACGCAGTATTTT
CDR3aa: CASSLAGTPSDTQYF

d_gene: TRBD1
abundance: .
v_gene: TRBV9
j_gene: TRBJ2-1
CDR3nt: TGTGCCAGCAGCGTAGGGGCCGGACAGGGGGGTGGTGAGCAGTTCTTC
CDR3aa: CASSVGAGQGGGEQFF

d_gene: .
abundance: few
v_gene: TRBV28
j_gene: TRBJ2-6
CDR3nt: TGTGCCAGCAGTACCCCCTCGGCCTCTGGGGCCAACGTCCTGACTTTC
CDR3aa: CASSTPSASGANVLTF

d_gene: .
abundance: many
v_gene: TRBV2
j_gene: TRBJ1-1
CDR3nt: TGTGCCAGCAGTTTGGTCCCCGGAGGGGGCACTGAAGCTTTCTTT
CDR3aa: CASSLVPGGGTEAFF

d_gene: TRBD1
abundance: .
v_gene: TRBV15
j_gene: TRBJ2-7
CDR3nt: TGTGCCACCAGCAGAGATCCCCCGACAGGGCCTGGGGAGCAGTACTTC
CDR3aa: CATSRDPPTGPGEQYF

d_gene: .
abundance: many
v_gene: TRBV7-2
j_gene: TRBJ1-2
CDR3nt: TGTGCCAGCAGCTTCGAAGGGGCTTGGGGCTACACCTTC
CDR3aa: CASSFEGAWGYTF

d_gene: .
abundance: .
v_gene: TRBV28
j_gene: TRBJ2-7
CDR3nt: TGTGCCAGCACCGAAGGGGGGGGGGTCTACGAGCAGTACTTC
CDR3aa: CASTEGGGVYEQYF

d_gene: .
abundance: few
v_gene: TRBV7-2
j_gene: TRBJ2-7
CDR3nt: TGTGCCAGCAGCCTATCAATACGCGAGCAGTACTTC
CDR3aa: CASSLSIREQYF

d_gene: TRBD1
abundance: many
v_gene: TRBV20-1
j_gene: TRBJ1-2
CDR3nt: TGCAGTGCTAGAGAGCCCGGGACAGCGCTTGGCTATGGCTACACCTTC
CDR3aa: CSAREPGTALGYGYTF

d_gene: .
abundance: many
v_gene: TRBV11-2
j_gene: TRBJ2-2
CDR3nt: TGTGCCAGCAGCATCTACGGAGTTAGCGGGGAGCTGTTTTTT
CDR3aa: CASSIYGVSGELFF

d_gene: .
abundance: few
v_gene: TRBV27
j_gene: TRBJ1-5
CDR3nt: TGTGCCAGCAGTTTCCTTGGGGAAAGCAATCAGCCCCAGCATTTT
CDR3aa: CASSFLGESNQPQHF

d_gene: .
abundance: .
v_gene: TRBV6-5
j_gene: TRBJ2-2
CDR3nt: TGTGCCAGCAGTTACTCGATTAGCGCCGGGGAGCTGTTTTTT
CDR3aa: CASSYSISAGELFF